This TCR beta chain was sequenced during a study of immune evolution from preneoplasia to lung adenocarcinoma. Study observations and caveats: Normal lung had the highest top T cell clone frequencies. Later-stage lesions seemingly showed higher T cell density and diversity than normal lung.

The length of the CDR3 is 14 residues. Germline V gene sequence: CDR1 SGHRS, CDR2 YFSETQ. J gave up 7 bases and V 4 bases, and 10 bases lay outside the gene matches. Details on this clone: Its antigen is not known.

Resections took place in Japan or China from 2014 to 2017. The protocol was immunoSEQ multiplex PCR, while the TCRdb copy is restricted to in-frame clones and leaves out a portion. This sample yields about 7,200 clones, of which almost 80% are seen a single time; 15% to 20% belongs to the top ten. This TCR was sampled from a person aged 70 to 85 with lung adenocarcinoma. The sample consisted of FFPE adjacent normal lung tissue. This sequence joins TRBV5-1 and TRBJ2-5; 7 bases are shared with TRBD2. The CDR3 sequence: CASSLSGWEGTQYF. CDR3 nucleotides: TGCGCCAGCAGCCTATCAGGTTGGGAGGGGACCCAGTACTTC.